One and the same sample provided the 26 T cell receptor beta chains below, sequenced in a study of OX40 agonist ivuxolimab in advanced cancers. The table came from immunoSEQ multiplex PCR; TCRdb's copy has only in-frame clones and leaves some out. The profile shows 65,000 to 95,000 clones, roughly 90% of them singletons. Sample: CD4+ or CD8+ T cells sorted from blood, taken in a trial of the OX40 agonist ivuxolimab. Every receptor here comes from an adult with an advanced solid tumor such as melanoma, head and neck, liver or kidney cancer.

The rearrangement joins TRBV5-6 to TRBJ2-1, with TRBD1 as a possible D gene (6 bases). The CDR3 totals 16 residues. CDR1 is SGHDT, CDR2 YYEEEE, per germline. V was trimmed by 4 bases and J by 5 bases, leaving 19 bases between them. The CDR3 DNA reads as TGTGCCAGCAGCCGGACCCCACAGGGAACTAACAATGAGCAGTTCTTC. Its translation is CASSRTPQGTNNEQFF.

V usage is TRBV28 and J usage is TRBJ2-1; no definite D call. CDR3 length equals 15 residues. Per the germline V gene, CDR1 is MDHEN and CDR2 is SYDVKM. V dropped 2 bases and J dropped 7 bases, with 15 bases sitting between them. The CDR3 sequence is CASSLVPSKVNEQFF. The CDR3 DNA follows: TGTGCCAGCAGTTTAGTGCCCAGCAAAGTAAATGAGCAGTTCTTC.

V usage is TRBV6-1 and J usage is TRBJ1-1; D is undetermined. Germline V gene sequence: CDR1 MNHNS, CDR2 SASEGT. Trimming removed 4 bases at V and 7 bases at J, with 10 bases between. The CDR3 spans 12 residues. CDR3 sequence (DNA): TGTGCCAGCAGTGTCCTTCGTTATGAAGCTTTCTTT. Amino acid sequence: CASSVLRYEAFF.

This clone was found a few times. This sequence joins TRBV5-1 and TRBJ2-5, with D tentatively TRBD1 (7 bases). Trimming shortened V by 4 bases and J by 4 bases, and 14 bases separated the two germline ends. The CDR3 runs to 14 residues. The germline gives CDR1 SGHRS, CDR2 YFSETQ. Written as DNA, the CDR3 is TGCGCCAGCAGCCTTAGGGGGCGGGGAGAGACCCAGTACTTC. It translates to CASSLRGRGETQYF.

This chain uses TRBV28 with TRBJ1-2, with D unclear. The germline gives CDR1 MDHEN, CDR2 SYDVKM. This CDR3 spans 13 amino acids. V gave up 10 bases and J gave up 4 bases, with 16 bases separating them. The CDR3 reads CATPTPEGYGYTF. In DNA form, the CDR3 reads TGTGCCACCCCCACGCCAGAGGGCTATGGCTACACCTTC.

The chain links TRBV7-2 to TRBJ2-5, with D unresolved. The germline V and J ends were trimmed by 1 base and 5 bases, with 5 bases remaining between them. The CDR3 is made up of 12 amino acids. Looked up from germline, CDR1 is SGHTA and CDR2 is FQGNSA. CDR3 bases: TGTGCCAGCAGCTTAGTAAGGGAGACCCAGTACTTC. Encoded protein: CASSLVRETQYF.

The chain is built from TRBV19 and TRBJ1-2; D perhaps matches TRBD1 (5 bases). The CDR3 totals 15 residues. Germline V CDR1 and CDR2: LNHDA, SQIVND (reference sequence). Trimming shortened V by 11 bases and J by 1 base, and 20 bases separated the two germline ends. The CDR3 here is CASLPGGTDNYGYTF. The CDR3 nucleotides are TGTGCCTCCCTCCCGGGGGGAACGGATAACTATGGCTACACCTTC. Variable domain in full (rest from reference TRBV19 and TRBJ1-2): DGGITQSPKYLFRKEGQNVTLSCEQNLNHDAMYWYRQDPGQGLRLIYYSQIVNDFQKGDIAEGYSVSREKKESFPLTVTSAQKNPTAFYLCASLPGGTDNYGYTFGSGTRLTVV.

The rearrangement links TRBV27 to TRBJ2-5; D may be TRBD2 (6 bases). CDR1 is MNHEY and CDR2 is SMNVEV in the germline V gene (reference sequence). The germline V and J ends were trimmed by 6 bases and 2 bases, with 13 bases remaining between them. The CDR3 consists of 14 residues. The CDR3 DNA sequence: TGTGCCAGCAGCCGATGGGGACTTCAAGAGACCCAGTACTTC. It translates to CASSRWGLQETQYF.

The chain uses TRBV28 and TRBJ2-3; TRBD1 matches 8 bases. Germline CDR1 is MDHEN and CDR2 is SYDVKM. Germline trimming cut 3 bases from V and 0 bases from J; bases unmatched to any gene: 5. The CDR3 loop spans 16 amino acids. In DNA, the CDR3 is TGTGCCAGCAGTTTTATCTCAGGGGGCAGCACAGATACGCAGTATTTT. Translation gives CASSFISGGSTDTQYF. Based on the CDR3 plus reference TRBV28 and TRBJ2-3, the full variable domain is DVKVTQSSRYLVKRTGEKVFLECVQDMDHENMFWYRQDPGLGLRLIYFSYDVKMKEKGDIPEGYSVSREKKERFSLILESASTNQTSMYLCASSFISGGSTDTQYFGPGTRLTVL.

This chain's CDR3 is CASSIAGIPNTEAFF. The CDR3 nucleotides are TGTGCCAGTAGTATAGCTGGAATCCCGAACACTGAAGCTTTCTTT. The chain carries TRBV19 and TRBJ1-1, with D unresolved. V shed 1 base and J shed 1 base, with 10 bases lying between them. This CDR3 has 15 amino acids. Germline loops: CDR1 LNHDA, CDR2 SQIVND (reference sequence).

The chain recombines TRBV5-1 with TRBJ2-7, with a tentative D call TRBD1 (5 bases). The CDR3 is 12 residues long. The ends were cut back, 0 bases at V and 4 bases at J, with 5 bases in the middle. Germline-derived CDR1 and CDR2 are SGHRS and YFSETQ. The CDR3 sequence is CASSLEGYEQYF. The CDR3 nucleotides read TGCGCCAGCAGCTTGGAGGGGTACGAGCAGTACTTC.

The V gene is TRBV7-3, the J gene TRBJ1-1; 10 bases fit TRBD1. After removal of 4 bases from V and 3 bases from J, the junction contained 5 bases not matched to a gene. The CDR3 runs to 15 residues. CDR1 is SGHTA, CDR2 FQGTGA, per germline. CDR3 nucleotide sequence: TGTGCCAGCAGCTCCCGGACAGGGGGTTACACTGAAGCTTTCTTT. Translated: CASSSRTGGYTEAFF.

This chain joins TRBV27 and TRBJ1-2; D might be TRBD1 (5 bases). Germline assignment: CDR1 MNHEY and CDR2 SMNVEV (reference sequence). V was shortened by 3 bases and J by 4 bases, with 15 bases between the two germline ends. The CDR3 loop spans 15 amino acids. Here the CDR3 reads CASSLSGIGSYGYTF. The CDR3 nucleotides are TGTGCCAGCAGTTTGTCAGGGATCGGTAGCTATGGCTACACCTTC.

The chain employs TRBV9 and TRBJ2-2, with TRBD2 identical over 9 bases. Looked up from germline, CDR1 is SGDLS and CDR2 is YYNGEE. The V and J ends lost 3 bases and 3 bases, in that order; junction bases with no gene match: 6. The CDR3 covers 16 residues. CDR3 DNA: TGTGCCAGCAGCGCCCAGGGACTAGCTCACACCGGGGAGCTGTTTTTT. Translating gives CASSAQGLAHTGELFF. The variable domain in full, with the rest retrieved from reference TRBV9 and TRBJ2-2, is DSGVTQTPKHLITATGQRVTLRCSPRSGDLSVYWYQQSLDQGLQFLIQYYNGEERAKGNILERFSAQQFPDLHSELNLSSLELGDSALYFCASSAQGLAHTGELFFGEGSRLTVL.

This rearrangement joins TRBV18 to TRBJ1-5; D may be TRBD1 (6 bases). V dropped 1 base and J dropped 2 bases, with 6 bases sitting between them. Per germline, CDR1 KGHSH and CDR2 LQKENI. The length of the CDR3 is 14 residues. CDR3 bases: TGTGCCAGCTCACCACAGGGGGGCAATCAGCCCCAGCATTTT. Residues: CASSPQGGNQPQHF.

The V call is TRBV9, the J call TRBJ1-5; D possibly corresponds to TRBD1 (5 bases). Germline CDR1 reads SGDLS; CDR2 reads YYNGEE. Trimming removed 2 bases at V and 0 bases at J, with 9 bases between. The CDR3 spans 15 residues. The DNA of the CDR3 is TGTGCCAGCAGCGTTGACAGTTATAGCAATCAGCCCCAGCATTTT. This encodes CASSVDSYSNQPQHF. Based on the CDR3 plus reference TRBV9 and TRBJ1-5, the full variable domain is DSGVTQTPKHLITATGQRVTLRCSPRSGDLSVYWYQQSLDQGLQFLIQYYNGEERAKGNILERFSAQQFPDLHSELNLSSLELGDSALYFCASSVDSYSNQPQHFGDGTRLSIL.

This clone has just one count. The V call is TRBV11-2, the J call TRBJ2-7; TRBD2 agrees at 7 bases. The germline gives CDR1 SGHAT, CDR2 FQNNGV. There are 15 residues in the CDR3. J was trimmed by 2 bases and V by 0 bases; bases with no gene match: 4. CDR3 nucleotide sequence: TGTGCCAGCAGCTTAGAGGGTCGGGGGGCCTACGAGCAGTACTTC. This gives the protein CASSLEGRGAYEQYF.

The rearrangement joins TRBV5-1 to TRBJ2-5, with 9 bases lining up with TRBD1. From germline, CDR1 is SGHRS and CDR2 YFSETQ. The V and J ends lost 0 bases and 5 bases, in that order; junction bases with no gene match: 5. This CDR3 region has 15 residues. CDR3 protein: CASSLEQGARETQYF. As DNA, the CDR3 is TGCGCCAGCAGCTTGGAACAGGGGGCCCGGGAGACCCAGTACTTC.

The chain combines TRBV5-1 with TRBJ2-3, with 11 nucleotides matching TRBD2. Germline CDR1 reads SGHRS; CDR2 reads YFSETQ. The CDR3 loop spans 16 amino acids. Losses at the gene ends were 3 bases for V and 2 bases for J; bases not matched to a gene: 5. CDR3 coding DNA: TGCGCCAGCAGCTGGGGACTAGCGGCCTCCACAGATACGCAGTATTTT. It yields the protein CASSWGLAASTDTQYF. Full variable domain (remainder filled in from reference TRBV5-1 and TRBJ2-3): KAGVTQTPRYLIKTRGQQVTLSCSPISGHRSVSWYQQTPGQGLQFLFEYFSETQRNKGNFPGRFSGRQFSNSRSEMNVSTLELGDSALYLCASSWGLAASTDTQYFGPGTRLTVL.

The J gene is TRBJ1-2, the V gene TRBV10-3; D gene unclear. The CDR3 totals 14 residues. Between the trimmed V and J ends, which lost 0 bases and 4 bases, there was a span of 9 bases. Looked up from germline, CDR1 is ENHRY and CDR2 is SYGVKD. CDR3 DNA: TGTGCCATCAGTGAGTCCGCGGAAACCTATGGCTACACCTTC. This codes for CAISESAETYGYTF.

The rearrangement links TRBV10-3 to TRBJ2-6; the D call may be TRBD1 or TRBD2 (5 bases each). Trimming stripped 11 bases from V and 1 base from J, with 18 bases between. Germline V gene data show CDR1 as ENHRY and CDR2 as SYGVKD. The CDR3 is 16 amino acids. The CDR3 nucleotides are TGTGCCCATCAGGGAGTTGGGGGATCTGGGGCCAACGTCCTGACTTTC. Translating it yields CAHQGVGGSGANVLTF.

The chain couples TRBV2 to TRBJ1-1; D ambiguous. V lost 8 bases and J 1 base, leaving 11 bases between the germline ends. The CDR3 is 13 amino acids. From germline, CDR1 is SNHLY and CDR2 FYNNEI. Written as DNA, the CDR3 is TGTGCCAGCCAAAGGCTTGAGAACACTGAAGCTTTCTTT. Its protein product is CASQRLENTEAFF. Together with reference TRBV2 and TRBJ1-1, the CDR3 gives the full variable domain: EPEVTQTPSHQVTQMGQEVILRCVPISNHLYFYWYRQILGQKVEFLVSFYNNEISEKSEIFDDQFSVERPDGSNFTLKIRSTKLEDSAMYFCASQRLENTEAFFGQGTRLTVV.

The chain recombines TRBV10-3 with TRBJ2-7; D is perhaps TRBD1 (5 bases). Germline CDR1 is ENHRY and CDR2 is SYGVKD. The CDR3 totals 14 residues. Trimming cost V 7 bases and J 3 bases, with 16 bases left between them. The CDR3 here is CAIKGYPNLYEQYF. The CDR3 DNA reads as TGTGCCATCAAGGGGTACCCCAACCTCTACGAGCAGTACTTC.

A remark on this clone: The junction differs from germline at one of its ends, possibly a read error. The chain is built from TRBV7-7 and TRBJ2-5, with TRBD2 matching 11 bases. Germline CDR1 is SSHAT and CDR2 is FNYEAQ (reference sequence). The CDR3 loop spans 15 amino acids. For the CDR3, the DNA is TGTGCTAGCAAGCCAGTAGCGGGGGGGCTAGAGACCCAGTACTTC. This encodes CASKPVAGGLETQYF.

This sequence joins TRBV2 and TRBJ2-2; the match to TRBD2 covers 8 bases. This CDR3 contains 15 residues. Trimming cost V 6 bases and J 2 bases; bases outside gene matches: 5. Germline loops: CDR1 SNHLY, CDR2 FYNNEI. The CDR3 is CASSVGLDNTGELFF. The CDR3 bases are TGTGCCAGCAGCGTGGGACTAGATAACACCGGGGAGCTGTTTTTT.

The chain is built from TRBV9 and TRBJ2-5, with a possible D match to TRBD1 (6 bases). The CDR3 length is 16 residues. V gave up 4 bases and J gave up 4 bases, with 20 bases separating them. From germline, CDR1 is SGDLS and CDR2 YYNGEE. CDR3 in amino acids: CASSPRGYRGGETQYF. In nucleotides, the CDR3 is TGTGCCAGCAGCCCCCGGGGCTATCGAGGGGGAGAGACCCAGTACTTC.